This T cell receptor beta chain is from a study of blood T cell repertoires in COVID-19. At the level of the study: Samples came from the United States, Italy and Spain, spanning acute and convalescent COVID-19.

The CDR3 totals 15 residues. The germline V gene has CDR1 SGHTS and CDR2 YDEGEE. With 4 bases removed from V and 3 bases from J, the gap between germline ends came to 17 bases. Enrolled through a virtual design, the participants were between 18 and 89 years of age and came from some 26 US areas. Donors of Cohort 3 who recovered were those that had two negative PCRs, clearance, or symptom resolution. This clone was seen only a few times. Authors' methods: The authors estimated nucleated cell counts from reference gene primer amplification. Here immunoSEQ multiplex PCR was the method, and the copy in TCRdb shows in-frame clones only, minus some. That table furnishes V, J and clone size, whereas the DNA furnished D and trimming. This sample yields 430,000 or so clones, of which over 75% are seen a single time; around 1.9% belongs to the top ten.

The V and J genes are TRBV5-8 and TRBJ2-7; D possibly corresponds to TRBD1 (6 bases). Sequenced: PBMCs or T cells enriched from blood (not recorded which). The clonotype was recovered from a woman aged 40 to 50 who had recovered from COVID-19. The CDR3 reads CASSPWTGTHYEQYF. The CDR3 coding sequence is TGTGCCAGCAGCCCCTGGACCGGGACACACTACGAGCAGTACTTC.